The 4 T cell receptor beta chains below all came from one sample that was sequenced in a study of blood T cell repertoires in COVID-19. Generated by immunoSEQ multiplex PCR, the TCRdb table keeps only in-frame clones and is missing some. The sample shows around 270,000 clones, more than 75% of them seen only once. Material for sequencing was peripheral blood. These receptors were taken from a middle-aged man who had recovered from COVID-19.

This sequence joins TRBV5-1 and TRBJ2-1, with D tentatively TRBD2 (7 bases). The CDR3 extends over 15 amino acids. V was shortened by 1 base and J by 10 bases, with 18 bases between the two germline ends. Germline V gene data show CDR1 as SGHRS and CDR2 as YFSETQ. The DNA of the CDR3 is TGCGCCAGCAGCTTGAATGGCGGGAGAGGGGGAGAGCAGTTCTTC. Translating gives CASSLNGGRGGEQFF.

A single count supports this clone. The chain links TRBV9 to TRBJ2-7, with 8 bases matching TRBD2. The CDR3 is 14 amino acids. Germline loops: CDR1 SGDLS, CDR2 YYNGEE. Germline trimming cut 3 bases from V and 3 bases from J; bases unmatched to any gene: 5. The CDR3 sequence: CASSAVAGGYEQYF. CDR3 DNA sequence: TGTGCCAGCAGCGCAGTGGCGGGAGGCTACGAGCAGTACTTC.

The J gene is TRBJ2-1, the V gene TRBV12-3 or TRBV12-4; no definite D call. V lost 7 bases to trimming and J lost 7 bases, with 8 bases between them. The CDR3 consists of 11 residues. The CDR3 bases are TGTGCCAGCACCCTTTTAAATGAGCAGTTCTTC. Translated, it gives CASTLLNEQFF.

The gene calls are TRBV7-8 and TRBJ2-7; TRBD1 might be the D (6 bases). V was pared by 2 bases and J by 6 bases, with 11 bases between. The CDR3 extends over 13 amino acids. Germline values: CDR1 SGHVS, CDR2 FQNEAQ. The CDR3: CASSLTAGAEQYF. The CDR3 DNA reads TGTGCCAGCAGCTTAACCGCAGGGGCCGAGCAGTACTTC.